The 20 T cell receptor beta chains listed next were all sequenced from one sample in a study of shared clonotypes between healthy human individuals. Here immunoSEQ multiplex PCR was the method, and the copy in TCRdb shows in-frame clones only, minus some. The sample has around 700,000 clones, around 72% seen once; the top ten hold approximately 2%. Source material: memory CD4+ T cells sorted from blood. Subset meaning: CD45RA-negative fraction. The receptor source for this set is a young woman in good health.

This chain uses TRBV5-1 with TRBJ1-1; possible D gene TRBD1, 5 bases. The CDR3 has 14 residues. The germline V gene encodes CDR1 SGHRS and CDR2 YFSETQ. Trimming removed 4 bases from V and 4 bases from J, with 14 bases in between. The CDR3 protein is CASSGGWEGTEAFF. CDR3 nucleotide sequence: TGCGCCAGCAGCGGGGGTTGGGAAGGCACTGAAGCTTTCTTT.

V usage is TRBV2 and J usage is TRBJ2-1; 8 bases map to TRBD2. Trimming took 7 bases from V and 2 from J; bases not matched to a gene: 1. Germline V lookup: CDR1 SNHLY, CDR2 FYNNEI. This CDR3 contains 13 residues. The CDR3 DNA reads TGTGCCAGCACGCGGGAGGCCTACAATGAGCAGTTCTTC. This encodes CASTREAYNEQFF. The complete variable domain, with remaining parts taken from reference TRBV2 and TRBJ2-1, reads EPEVTQTPSHQVTQMGQEVILRCVPISNHLYFYWYRQILGQKVEFLVSFYNNEISEKSEIFDDQFSVERPDGSNFTLKIRSTKLEDSAMYFCASTREAYNEQFFGPGTRLTVL.

The gene calls are TRBV10-2 and TRBJ2-5; unclear D gene. The V gene's germline CDR1 is WSHSY and CDR2 SAAADI. Deletions cut 7 bases from V and 5 bases from J, with 11 bases between. The CDR3 is 12 amino acids. The CDR3 loop reads CASTQSGETQYF. CDR3 bases: TGCGCCAGCACACAATCTGGGGAGACCCAGTACTTC.

This chain uses TRBV19 with TRBJ2-2; D call uncertain. In germline, CDR1 is LNHDA, CDR2 SQIVND (reference sequence). This CDR3 comprises 15 residues. The V end lost 7 bases, the J end lost 0 bases, and 12 bases lay between the germline ends. CDR3 coding DNA: TGTGCCAGTACCCCTTTAGTGACGAACACCGGGGAGCTGTTTTTT. Amino acids: CASTPLVTNTGELFF. Looking up the rest from reference TRBV19 and TRBJ2-2 gives the full variable domain: DGGITQSPKYLFRKEGQNVTLSCEQNLNHDAMYWYRQDPGQGLRLIYYSQIVNDFQKGDIAEGYSVSREKKESFPLTVTSAQKNPTAFYLCASTPLVTNTGELFFGEGSRLTVL.

As DNA, the CDR3 is TGTGCCAGCAGTGAATTGAGGGACCGCTACGAGCAGTACTTC. This codes for CASSELRDRYEQYF. The chain recombines TRBV25-1 with TRBJ2-7; either TRBD1 or TRBD2 may supply D (5 bases each). The germline V gene has CDR1 MGHDK and CDR2 SYGVNS. The length of the CDR3 is 14 residues. Deletions cut 1 base from V and 3 bases from J, with 10 bases between.

This sequence joins TRBV15 and TRBJ1-2; D is possibly TRBD1 (6 bases). V was shortened by 1 base and J by 2 bases, with 14 bases between the two germline ends. CDR3 length: 16 amino acids. Germline CDR1 and CDR2: LNHNV and YYDKDF (reference sequence). The CDR3 spells CATSRVRDNLNYGYTF. For the CDR3, the DNA is TGTGCCACCAGCAGAGTTCGGGACAACCTAAACTATGGCTACACCTTC.

J is TRBJ2-4 and V is TRBV28; D possibly uses TRBD1 or TRBD2 (5 bases each). Germline CDR1 reads MDHEN; CDR2 reads SYDVKM. Deletions cut 6 bases from V and 3 bases from J, with 15 bases between. This CDR3 has 15 amino acids. The CDR3 DNA is TGTGCCAGCAGCCCCCGAGGGCAGGGCAAAAACATTCAGTACTTC. It codes for CASSPRGQGKNIQYF.

Regarding this clone: Given a much more abundant clone one base away, this may be a read error. The sample carries other DNA sequences with the same CDR3. CDR3 loop: CASSLYSNQPQHF. The CDR3 coding sequence is TGTGCCAGCAGCTTGTATAGCAATCAGCCCCAGCATTTT. The rearrangement links TRBV28 to TRBJ1-5, with D hard to call. The CDR3 runs 13 residues. The germline V gene has CDR1 MDHEN and CDR2 SYDVKM. The ends were cut back, 6 bases at V and 0 bases at J, with 6 bases in the middle.

The chain couples TRBV11-2 to TRBJ2-1; 7 bases match TRBD2. Trimming cost V 5 bases and J 13 bases; bases outside gene matches: 8. The CDR3 spans 12 residues. Per germline, CDR1 SGHAT and CDR2 FQNNGV. In DNA, the CDR3 is TGTGCCAGCAGCCCCCAGCGGGATCGCCAGTTCTTC. Its translation is CASSPQRDRQFF.

CDR3: CSGIDAYEQYF. The CDR3, as DNA: TGCAGCGGGATCGACGCTTACGAGCAGTACTTC. The J gene is TRBJ2-7, the V gene TRBV29-1; no reliable D call. With 7 bases removed from V and 4 bases from J, the gap between germline ends came to 11 bases. CDR1 SQVTM and CDR2 ANQGSEA come from the germline V gene. This CDR3 is 11 amino acids long.

The genes are TRBV6-6 and TRBJ2-2; D is possibly TRBD1 or TRBD2 (6 bases each). This CDR3 region has 15 residues. CDR1 and CDR2 (germline): MNHNY, SVGAGI (reference sequence). The V and J ends lost 4 bases and 2 bases respectively, with 11 bases between them. CDR3 in DNA: TGTGCCAGCAGTTCAGGAGGGGGTAACACCGGGGAGCTGTTTTTT. Translating gives CASSSGGGNTGELFF.

This chain joins TRBV4-2 and TRBJ2-3; D is possibly TRBD2 (6 bases). The CDR3 runs 15 residues. Trimming stripped 2 bases from V and 1 base from J, with 10 bases between. The germline V gene has CDR1 LGHNA and CDR2 YNFKEQ. In nucleotides, the CDR3 is TGTGCCAGCAGCCAAAATCCGGGGGGCACAGATACGCAGTATTTT. It translates to CASSQNPGGTDTQYF.

The gene calls are TRBV7-9 and TRBJ1-2; D call uncertain. This CDR3 is built from 12 residues. CDR1 and CDR2 from the germline V gene are SEHNR and FQNEAQ (reference sequence). The V end was cut by 1 base, the J end by 10 bases, with 10 bases between. The CDR3 region has the DNA TGTGCCAGCAGCTTAGAGGCGGAGATCTACACCTTC. Translated, it gives CASSLEAEIYTF.

As concerns this clone: The sample contains more than one DNA sequence encoding this CDR3. The genes are TRBV11-2 and TRBJ2-7; D gene uncertain. This CDR3 is built from 12 residues. V dropped 3 bases and J dropped 2 bases, with 5 bases sitting between them. From germline, CDR1 is SGHAT and CDR2 FQNNGV. CDR3 sequence reads: CASSLQAYEQYF. In nucleotides, the CDR3 is TGTGCCAGCAGCTTGCAGGCCTACGAGCAGTACTTC.

Notes on this clone: With a much larger clone just one base away, this may be a read error. J is TRBJ2-1 and V is TRBV5-1; 9 positions match TRBD2. The CDR3 is made up of 15 amino acids. V shed 1 base and J 3 bases; nucleotides not matched to a gene: 2. Germline CDR1 SGHRS, CDR2 YFSETQ. Here the CDR3 DNA reads TGCGCCAGCAGCTTGAATAGCGGGAGCTACAATGAGCAGTTCTTC. This encodes CASSLNSGSYNEQFF.

The V call is TRBV7-9, the J call TRBJ1-4; possibly TRBD1 for D (6 bases). The CDR3 runs to 14 residues. The germline V gene has CDR1 SEHNR and CDR2 FQNEAQ (reference sequence). V was trimmed by 4 bases and J by 4 bases, leaving 10 bases between them. This CDR3 is CASSSGVLNEKLFF. The CDR3 coding sequence is TGTGCCAGCAGCTCAGGGGTCCTTAATGAAAAACTGTTTTTT.

The rearrangement uses TRBV10-2 and TRBJ1-5, with 9 bases matching TRBD1. Trimming removed 3 bases from V and 5 bases from J; junction bases left unmatched: 8. The V gene's germline CDR1 is WSHSY and CDR2 SAAADI. The CDR3 runs 16 residues. CDR3 sequence: CASSETGTGLYQPQHF. In DNA, the CDR3 is TGCGCCAGCAGTGAAACCGGGACAGGGTTATATCAGCCCCAGCATTTT.

The chain combines TRBV5-1 with TRBJ2-3; D ambiguous. CDR3 length: 15 residues. The germline CDR1 and CDR2 sequences are SGHRS and YFSETQ. V lost 0 bases and J lost 0, with 8 bases in between. CDR3 protein: CASSLARASTDTQYF. The CDR3 DNA is TGCGCCAGCAGCTTGGCCAGAGCTAGCACAGATACGCAGTATTTT.

CDR3 bases: TGCGCCAGCAGCCGGCCATCCGGGGAATCCTACGAGCAGTACTTC. It codes for CASSRPSGESYEQYF. The chain has TRBV5-1 and TRBJ2-7; a weak D match, TRBD2 (5 bases). Trimming shortened V by 4 bases and J by 1 base, and 15 bases separated the two germline ends. Germline V CDR1 and CDR2: SGHRS, YFSETQ. The CDR3 has 15 amino acids.

J is TRBJ1-1 and V is TRBV9; 8 bases map to TRBD1. V was clipped by 4 bases and J by 5 bases; unmatched bases: 10. The CDR3 consists of 15 residues. The germline CDR1 and CDR2 sequences are SGDLS and YYNGEE. The CDR3 DNA sequence: TGTGCCAGCAGCCCCTCGACAGGGGCGAGTACTGAAGCTTTCTTT. This codes for CASSPSTGASTEAFF.